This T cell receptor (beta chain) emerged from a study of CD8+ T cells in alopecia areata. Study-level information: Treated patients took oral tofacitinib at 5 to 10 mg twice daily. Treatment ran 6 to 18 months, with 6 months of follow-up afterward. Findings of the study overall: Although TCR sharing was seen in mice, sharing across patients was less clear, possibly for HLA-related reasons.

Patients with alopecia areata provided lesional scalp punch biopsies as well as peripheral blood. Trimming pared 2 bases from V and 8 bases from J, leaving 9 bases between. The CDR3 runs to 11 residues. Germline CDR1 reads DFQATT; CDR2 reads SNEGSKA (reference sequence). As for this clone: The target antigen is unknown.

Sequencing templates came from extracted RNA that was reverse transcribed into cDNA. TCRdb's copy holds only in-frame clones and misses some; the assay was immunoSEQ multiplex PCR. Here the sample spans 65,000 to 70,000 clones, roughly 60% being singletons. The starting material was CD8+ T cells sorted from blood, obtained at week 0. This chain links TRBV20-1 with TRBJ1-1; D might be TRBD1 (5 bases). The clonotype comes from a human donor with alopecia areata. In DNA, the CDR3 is TGCAGTGCTAGATGGGGGACGGAAGCTTTCTTT. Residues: CSARWGTEAFF.